These 10 T cell receptor beta chains were all obtained from the same sample, sequenced in a study of long-term antiretroviral therapy in people with HIV. Version v3.0 of the immunoSEQ assay was performed at survey level. Here immunoSEQ multiplex PCR was the method, and the copy in TCRdb shows in-frame clones only, minus some. Among about 20,000 clones, under 85% were seen once, and the ten largest hold roughly an eighth. The source material was unsorted PBMCs, sampled 0.3 years after starting antiretroviral therapy. The receptors originated from a woman aged 45-59 years with HIV.

V and J are TRBV7-3 and TRBJ2-1; TRBD2 matches 7 bases. Trimming cost V 4 bases and J 8 bases; bases outside gene matches: 11. Germline lookup yields CDR1 SGHTA and CDR2 FQGTGA. The CDR3 is 15 residues long. This CDR3 is CASSSLAGIVDEQFF. CDR3 DNA: TGTGCCAGCAGCTCCTTAGCGGGTATAGTCGATGAGCAGTTCTTC.

V usage is TRBV18 and J usage is TRBJ1-1, with no clear D. The CDR3 is 13 residues long. Trimming took off 3 bases at V and 1 base at J, with 6 bases between the two ends. The germline V gene encodes CDR1 KGHSH and CDR2 LQKENI. Here the CDR3 DNA reads TGTGCCAGCTCACCTTCGGGGAACACTGAAGCTTTCTTT. Translating gives CASSPSGNTEAFF.

The rearrangement joins TRBV9 to TRBJ1-6; the D is unclear. The CDR3 extends over 15 amino acids. V was trimmed by 0 bases and J by 5 bases, leaving 9 bases between them. In germline, CDR1 is SGDLS, CDR2 YYNGEE. The CDR3 protein is CASSVEASNNSPLHF. The DNA of the CDR3 is TGTGCCAGCAGCGTAGAGGCATCAAATAATTCACCCCTCCACTTT.

The chain joins TRBV13 to TRBJ2-2; the D gene could be TRBD1 or TRBD2 (7 bases each). This CDR3 is built from 14 residues. Trimming stripped 5 bases from V and 5 bases from J, with 12 bases between. Germline values: CDR1 PRHDT, CDR2 FYEKMQ (reference sequence). The CDR3 sequence: CASSLQGGTGELFF. The CDR3 region has the DNA TGTGCCAGCAGCCTCCAGGGGGGGACCGGGGAGCTGTTTTTT.

The V call is TRBV25-1, the J call TRBJ1-1; D unclear. This CDR3 has 11 amino acids. Germline V gene data show CDR1 as MGHDK and CDR2 as SYGVNS. V was clipped by 8 bases and J by 4 bases, with 8 bases between them. The CDR3 region has the DNA TGTGCCAGCGGCCGGGGCACTGAAGCTTTCTTT. It codes for CASGRGTEAFF.

The V gene is TRBV7-8, the J gene TRBJ1-2; a possible D gene is TRBD1 (6 bases). Germline values: CDR1 SGHVS, CDR2 FQNEAQ. The CDR3 runs to 16 residues. The V gene lost 5 bases and the J gene lost 2 bases, with 18 bases spanning the gap. The CDR3 here is CASSPLSGQNNYGYTF. CDR3 DNA sequence: TGTGCCAGCAGCCCACTCTCTGGACAGAACAACTATGGCTACACCTTC.

This chain uses TRBV7-2 with TRBJ2-7; no definite D call. Trimming removed 1 base from V and 0 bases from J, with 19 bases in between. The CDR3 extends over 18 amino acids. The germline CDR1 and CDR2 sequences are SGHTA and FQGNSA. The CDR3, as DNA: TGTGCCAGCAGCTTAGATGGTCTAGTAAGGGCCCGCTCCTACGAGCAGTACTTC. This translates into CASSLDGLVRARSYEQYF.

The chain joins TRBV28 to TRBJ1-5; D uncertain. The CDR3 sequence is 15 residues long. Germline values: CDR1 MDHEN, CDR2 SYDVKM. The germline V and J ends were trimmed by 8 bases and 4 bases, with 18 bases remaining between them. As DNA, the CDR3 is TGTGCCAGCGGCCTGGGAGGCGTAAAAAATCAGCCCCAGCATTTT. Amino acid sequence: CASGLGGVKNQPQHF.

This rearrangement joins TRBV4-2 to TRBJ2-7, with a weak D call TRBD2 (5 bases). The CDR3 totals 13 residues. Trimming left V 1 base short and J 3 bases short, with 7 bases between. Germline V gene sequence: CDR1 LGHNA, CDR2 YNFKEQ. The CDR3, as DNA: TGTGCCAGCAGCCAAGGGACTCTCTACGAGCAGTACTTC. It codes for CASSQGTLYEQYF.

The chain has TRBV5-6 and TRBJ1-2; D possibly corresponds to TRBD1 (5 bases). V was pared by 2 bases and J by 2 bases, with 13 bases between. This CDR3 has 15 amino acids. CDR1 is SGHDT, CDR2 YYEEEE, per germline. CDR3 sequence (DNA): TGTGCCAGCAGCTTACCTACAGGATCAAACTATGGCTACACCTTC. This codes for CASSLPTGSNYGYTF.